These 3 T cell receptor beta chains originate from one sample sequenced in a study of T cells in narcolepsy. The table came from immunoSEQ multiplex PCR; TCRdb's copy has only in-frame clones and leaves some out. The sample has fewer than 20,000 clones, over 75% seen once. Source material: memory (CD45RA-) CD4+ T cells from blood. These receptors all stem from a human donor in good health.

This clone was detected only once. The chain carries TRBV5-5 and TRBJ2-1, with D uncertain. The germline V and J ends were trimmed by 0 bases and 1 base, with 11 bases remaining between them. Germline CDR1 and CDR2: SGHKS and YYEKEE (reference sequence). This CDR3 comprises 16 residues. CDR3 bases: TGTGCCAGCAGCTTGGTGTGGTCCTTATCCTACAATGAGCAGTTCTTC. This translates into CASSLVWSLSYNEQFF.

This clone occurred a few times. This chain links TRBV15 with TRBJ2-3, with D possibly TRBD1 on 6 matching bases. Per the germline V gene, CDR1 is LNHNV and CDR2 is YYDKDF (reference sequence). The CDR3 consists of 16 residues. The ends were cut back, 3 bases at V and 3 bases at J, with 16 bases in the middle. CDR3 coding DNA: TGTGCCACCAGCAGGGAACAGGGCATGAGGACAGATACGCAGTATTTT. Its translation is CATSREQGMRTDTQYF.

The J gene is TRBJ2-3, the V gene TRBV6-4, with D unclear. The germline CDR1 and CDR2 sequences are MRHNA and SNTAGT. V was cut by 2 bases and J by 3 bases, with 6 bases left in between. The CDR3 loop spans 13 amino acids. In DNA form, the CDR3 reads TGTGCCAGCAGTGACAGGGAAACAGATACGCAGTATTTT. This codes for CASSDRETDTQYF.